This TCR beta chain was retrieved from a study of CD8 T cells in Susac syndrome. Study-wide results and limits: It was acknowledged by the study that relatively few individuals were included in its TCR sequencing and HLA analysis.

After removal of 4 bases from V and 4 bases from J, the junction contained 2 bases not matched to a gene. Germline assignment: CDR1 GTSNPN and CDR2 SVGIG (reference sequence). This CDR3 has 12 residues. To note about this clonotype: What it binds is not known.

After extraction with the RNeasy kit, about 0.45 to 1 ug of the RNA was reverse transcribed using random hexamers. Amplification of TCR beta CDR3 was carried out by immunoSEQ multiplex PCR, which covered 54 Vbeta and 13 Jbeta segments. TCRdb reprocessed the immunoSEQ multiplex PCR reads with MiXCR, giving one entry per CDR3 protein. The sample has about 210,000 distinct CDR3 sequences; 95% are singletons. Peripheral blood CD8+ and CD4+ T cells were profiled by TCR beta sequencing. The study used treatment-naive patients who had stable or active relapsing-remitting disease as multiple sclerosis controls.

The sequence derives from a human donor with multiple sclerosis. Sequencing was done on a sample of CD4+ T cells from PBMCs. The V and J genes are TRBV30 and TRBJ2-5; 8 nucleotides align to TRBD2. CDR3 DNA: TGTGCCTGGACGGGGGGGAGAGAGACCCAGTACTTC. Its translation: CAWTGGRETQYF. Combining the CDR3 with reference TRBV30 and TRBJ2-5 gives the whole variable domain SQTIHQWPATLVQPVGSPLSLECTVEGTSNPNLYWYRQAAGRGLQLLFYSVGIGQISSEVPQNLSASRPQDRQFILSSKKLLLSDSGFYLCAWTGGRETQYFGPGTRLLVL.